Listed below are T cell receptor beta chains from one sample, sequenced in a study of shared clonotypes between healthy human individuals. TCRdb's copy holds only in-frame clones and misses some; the assay was immunoSEQ multiplex PCR. This sample has some 650,000 clones, with around 97% found just once. The sequenced material came from naive CD4+ T cells sorted from blood. These receptors were taken from a woman in her 30s in good health. CDR3s include the opening cysteine and the closing phenylalanine or tryptophan. The D gene is left open where the match is weak. Expanded clones get a size class; other rows say once, few or many, or leave the size out.

j_call	v_call	clone_size	d_call	cdr3_aa	cdr3_nt
TRBJ1-5	TRBV5-8	NA	TRBD1	CASSSQGQGYTGNQPQHF	TGTGCCAGCAGCTCCCAGGGACAGGGTTATACGGGCAATCAGCCCCAGCATTTT
TRBJ2-1	TRBV5-1	NA	TRBD1	CASSLGTGGYNEQFF	TGCGCCAGCAGCTTGGGGACAGGGGGTTACAATGAGCAGTTCTTC
TRBJ1-2	TRBV2	few	NA	CASGRDYGYTF	TGTGCCAGCGGCAGGGACTATGGCTACACCTTC
TRBJ2-1	TRBV5-1	NA	NA	CASSWGERNEQFF	TGCGCCAGCAGCTGGGGGGAACGCAATGAGCAGTTCTTC
TRBJ2-7	TRBV6-5	NA	NA	CASSYARYYEQYF	TGTGCCAGCAGTTACGCCAGGTACTACGAGCAGTACTTC
TRBJ2-2	TRBV10-1	NA	TRBD1	CASSEHRGKPGELFF	TGCGCCAGCAGCGAACACAGGGGAAAGCCCGGGGAGCTGTTTTTT
TRBJ2-5	TRBV6-6	NA	NA	CASSLNQETQYF	TGTGCCAGCAGTCTCAACCAAGAGACCCAGTACTTC
TRBJ2-3	TRBV6-4	NA	TRBD2	CASSDFPSGTDTQYF	TGTGCCAGCAGTGACTTCCCTAGCGGTACAGATACGCAGTATTTT
TRBJ2-3	TRBV6-5	NA	NA	CASRVRYTSTDTQYF	TGTGCCAGCAGAGTAAGGTACACTTCCACAGATACGCAGTATTTT
TRBJ2-1	TRBV6-4	NA	TRBD2	CASSPGGIGFYNEQFF	TGTGCCAGCTCCCCCGGGGGGATAGGATTTTACAATGAGCAGTTCTTC
TRBJ2-1	TRBV18	NA	NA	CASSPPGWNTYNEQFF	TGTGCCAGCTCACCACCGGGTTGGAATACCTACAATGAGCAGTTCTTC
TRBJ2-1	TRBV5-1	NA	NA	CASSLAGLYNEQFF	TGCGCCAGCAGCTTAGCCGGATTATACAATGAGCAGTTCTTC
TRBJ2-7	TRBV11-2	NA	NA	CASTAYYEQYF	TGTGCCAGCACCGCATACTACGAGCAGTACTTC
TRBJ2-3	TRBV7-9	NA	TRBD2	CASSLALAGRGDTQYF	TGTGCCAGCAGCTTAGCGCTAGCGGGAAGAGGGGATACGCAGTATTTT
TRBJ1-4	TRBV5-1	once	TRBD1	CASSFQTGVNEKLFF	TGCGCCAGCAGCTTCCAGACAGGGGTGAATGAAAAACTGTTTTTT
TRBJ2-7	TRBV10-3	NA	NA	CAISRVSGSEQYF	TGTGCCATCAGCAGGGTTAGTGGGTCCGAGCAGTACTTC
TRBJ2-1	TRBV7-3	NA	TRBD2	CASSFSGTNEQFF	TGTGCCAGCAGCTTTAGCGGGACCAATGAGCAGTTCTTC
TRBJ1-3	TRBV5-1	NA	NA	CASSLGSGGITGNTIYF	TGCGCCAGCAGCTTGGGGTCAGGTGGAATAACCGGAAACACCATATATTTT
TRBJ2-1	TRBV29-1	NA	NA	CSVDEAGRFF	TGCAGCGTTGATGAGGCAGGGAGGTTCTTC
TRBJ2-7	TRBV5-6	once	NA	CASRFAGRGSNEQYF	TGTGCCAGCCGTTTCGCGGGACGGGGTTCGAATGAGCAGTACTTC
TRBJ2-5	TRBV2	NA	TRBD2	CASSEILAGEETQYF	TGTGCCAGCAGTGAAATCCTAGCGGGGGAAGAGACCCAGTACTTC
TRBJ2-7	TRBV4-1	NA	NA	CASSQRESYEQYF	TGCGCCAGCAGCCAAAGGGAGTCTTACGAGCAGTACTTC
TRBJ2-1	TRBV5-1	once	NA	CASSPVNSYNEQFF	TGCGCCAGCAGTCCGGTCAACTCCTACAATGAGCAGTTCTTC
TRBJ2-6	TRBV7-2	NA	NA	CASSHLRSGANVLTF	TGTGCCAGCAGCCATCTACGTTCCGGGGCCAACGTCCTGACTTTC
TRBJ1-3	TRBV28	once	NA	CASSQPGHNTIYF	TGTGCCAGCAGCCAACCGGGACACAACACCATATATTTT
TRBJ1-3	TRBV19	NA	NA	CASTAGLFPGNTIYF	TGTGCCAGTACGGCAGGGCTGTTTCCTGGAAACACCATATATTTT
TRBJ2-3	TRBV6-5	once	NA	CASSYSRGRGTDTQYF	TGTGCCAGCAGTTACTCGCGGGGGCGAGGGACAGATACGCAGTATTTT
TRBJ2-5	TRBV29-1	NA	NA	CSVGTGPRETQYF	TGCAGCGTCGGAACAGGGCCTCGAGAGACCCAGTACTTC
TRBJ2-1	TRBV5-1	NA	TRBD2	CASSPDGLAGVNEQFF	TGCGCCAGCAGCCCCGACGGGCTAGCGGGGGTCAATGAGCAGTTCTTC
TRBJ2-5	TRBV5-1	NA	TRBD1	CASSPGTEETQYF	TGCGCCAGCAGCCCTGGGACAGAAGAGACCCAGTACTTC
TRBJ1-1	TRBV28	NA	NA	CASSPSHRRNTEAFF	TGTGCCAGCAGTCCGAGTCATAGGCGGAACACTGAAGCTTTCTTT
TRBJ2-5	TRBV9	NA	TRBD2	CASSVRGGRQETQYF	TGTGCCAGCAGCGTCCGCGGCGGGAGGCAAGAGACCCAGTACTTC
TRBJ2-1	TRBV6-4	NA	TRBD2	CASREISGRSNEQFF	TGTGCCAGCAGGGAGATTAGCGGGAGAAGCAATGAGCAGTTCTTC
TRBJ2-3	TRBV19	once	TRBD2	CASSMGLAGTWYF	TGTGCCAGTAGTATGGGGCTAGCGGGGACGTGGTATTTT
TRBJ1-5	TRBV9	NA	NA	CASSKRRGKEPQHF	TGTGCCAGCAGCAAACGACGGGGAAAGGAGCCCCAGCATTTT